This is a list of T cell receptor beta chains from one sample in a study of blood T cell repertoires in COVID-19. Some clones are missing from TCRdb's copy, which holds only in-frame ones; the method was immunoSEQ multiplex PCR. The table lists some 70,000 clones, more than 70% of them singletons. Sequenced sample: peripheral blood. Every receptor here comes from a woman aged 65 to 85 with acute or convalescent COVID-19. CDR3s include the opening cysteine and the closing phenylalanine or tryptophan. D genes are given only for firm matches. Clone size, where shown, is once, few, many, or a class for clones that have expanded.

d_gene,v_gene,j_gene,abundance,CDR3aa,CDR3nt
NA,TRBV24-1,TRBJ1-2,NA,CATSDFDRGVEGYTF,TGTGCCACCAGTGATTTTGATCGGGGAGTGGAGGGCTACACCTTC
NA,TRBV5-1,TRBJ1-3,NA,CASSGAGDTYTSGNTIYF,TGCGCCAGCTCCGGGGCAGGGGACACCTACACCTCTGGAAACACCATATATTTT
TRBD1,TRBV19,TRBJ1-2,NA,CASRTTGNYGYTF,TGTGCCAGTAGGACGACAGGGAACTATGGCTACACCTTC
NA,TRBV5-4,TRBJ1-1,NA,CASSPTPQGEAFF,TGTGCCAGCAGCCCTACACCACAGGGTGAAGCTTTCTTT
NA,TRBV7-9,TRBJ1-3,NA,CASSLEAHTIYF,TGTGCCAGCAGCCTGGAGGCCCACACCATATATTTT
TRBD2,TRBV9,TRBJ2-1,NA,CASSVERLAVYNEQFF,TGTGCCAGCAGCGTAGAGAGACTAGCGGTGTACAATGAGCAGTTCTTC
NA,TRBV9,TRBJ2-3,NA,CASSVANTDTQYF,TGTGCCAGCAGCGTAGCCAACACAGATACGCAGTATTTT
NA,TRBV7-8,TRBJ1-1,once,CASSFPDSMNTEAFF,TGTGCCAGCAGCTTCCCGGACAGTATGAACACTGAAGCTTTCTTT
TRBD1,TRBV10-3,TRBJ1-1,NA,CAISGDRGIGAEAFF,TGTGCCATCAGCGGGGACAGAGGAATCGGGGCTGAAGCTTTCTTT
TRBD2,TRBV18,TRBJ2-1,NA,CASSPGLDNEQFF,TGTGCCAGCTCACCGGGACTAGACAATGAGCAGTTCTTC
NA,TRBV11-3,TRBJ2-5,NA,CASSPAAEQETQYF,TGTGCCAGCAGCCCGGCAGCGGAGCAAGAGACCCAGTACTTC
NA,TRBV5-1,TRBJ1-4,NA,CASSGGQTTTNEKLFF,TGCGCCAGCAGCGGAGGACAGACGACAACTAATGAAAAACTGTTTTTT
TRBD1,TRBV3-1/TRBV3-2,TRBJ2-6,NA,CASSQGQGAPGANVLTF,TGTGCCAGCAGCCAGGGACAGGGGGCGCCTGGGGCCAACGTCCTGACTTTC
TRBD2,TRBV5-1,TRBJ2-1,NA,CASSLSPSGNNEQFF,TGCGCCAGCAGCCTTAGCCCTAGCGGGAACAATGAGCAGTTCTTC
TRBD2,TRBV5-1,TRBJ2-1,NA,CASRHPGLASVGEQFF,TGCGCCAGCAGGCACCCGGGACTAGCCTCTGTCGGTGAGCAGTTCTTC
NA,TRBV6-5,TRBJ1-1,NA,CASRRQVNTEAFF,TGTGCCAGCAGGCGACAGGTGAACACTGAAGCTTTCTTT
TRBD2,TRBV28,TRBJ2-1,NA,CASSLPGGGYNEQFF,TGTGCCAGCAGTTTACCGGGGGGAGGCTACAATGAGCAGTTCTTC
NA,TRBV3-1/TRBV3-2,TRBJ1-3,NA,CASSLRRGAAGNTIYF,TGTGCCAGCAGCCTCCGCCGGGGGGCCGCTGGAAACACCATATATTTT
TRBD1,TRBV6-5,TRBJ2-1,NA,CASRQQGAGYNEQFF,TGTGCCAGCAGGCAGCAGGGGGCCGGCTACAATGAGCAGTTCTTC
NA,TRBV12-5,TRBJ2-1,NA,CASGLQGVAGGQFF,TGTGCTAGTGGCCTTCAGGGGGTCGCGGGGGGTCAGTTCTTC
NA,TRBV7-2,TRBJ2-7,NA,CASSAVRGYEQYF,TGTGCCAGCAGCGCCGTGAGAGGGTACGAGCAGTACTTC
NA,TRBV2,TRBJ1-2,NA,CASIDDPGGYGYTF,TGTGCCAGCATCGACGACCCGGGGGGATATGGCTACACCTTC
NA,TRBV11-1,TRBJ2-2,NA,CASNLGSGTGELFF,TGTGCCAGCAACCTCGGGTCGGGCACCGGGGAGCTGTTTTTT
TRBD2,TRBV7-2,TRBJ2-1,NA,CASSSPTSGGSYNEQFF,TGTGCCAGCAGCTCGCCAACTAGCGGTGGCTCCTACAATGAGCAGTTCTTC
TRBD1,TRBV4-1,TRBJ2-3,once,CASSPGTGSDTQYF,TGCGCCAGCAGCCCGGGGACAGGGTCCGACACGCAGTATTTT
TRBD2,TRBV30,TRBJ2-5,NA,CAWSLAGGQETQYF,TGTGCCTGGAGCCTAGCGGGGGGCCAAGAGACCCAGTACTTC
TRBD1,TRBV14,TRBJ1-1,NA,CASSQDGTDTEAFF,TGTGCCAGCAGCCAAGATGGGACAGATACTGAAGCTTTCTTT
TRBD1,TRBV18,TRBJ2-1,NA,CAGQAPGSNEQFF,TGTGCCGGACAGGCCCCGGGGTCCAATGAGCAGTTCTTC
NA,TRBV5-5,TRBJ2-2,NA,CASSLVTGTQGELFF,TGTGCCAGCAGCTTGGTTACAGGGACCCAGGGGGAGCTGTTTTTT
TRBD1,TRBV6-5,TRBJ1-2,NA,CASSPRDSYGYTF,TGTGCCAGCAGTCCCCGGGACAGCTATGGCTACACCTTC
NA,TRBV10-3,TRBJ2-7,NA,CAISGAYEQYF,TGTGCCATCAGTGGAGCCTACGAGCAGTACTTC
TRBD1,TRBV7-9,TRBJ2-7,NA,CASSPGTGWEQYF,TGTGCCAGCAGCCCCGGGACAGGGTGGGAGCAGTACTTC
TRBD1,TRBV3-1/TRBV3-2,TRBJ1-2,NA,CASSQGTDSGGYTF,TGTGCCAGCAGCCAGGGGACAGATTCGGGCGGCTACACCTTC
TRBD2,TRBV5-1,TRBJ2-7,NA,CASSLYGGSGTGEQYF,TGCGCCAGCAGCCTCTACGGGGGTAGCGGGACGGGAGAGCAGTACTTC
TRBD1,TRBV6-5,TRBJ1-4,NA,CASSSTGTGDEKLFF,TGTGCCAGCAGCTCCACCGGGACAGGGGATGAAAAACTGTTTTTT
NA,TRBV2,TRBJ1-2,NA,CASSEHSYGYTF,TGTGCCAGCAGTGAACACAGTTATGGCTACACCTTC
NA,TRBV27,TRBJ2-1,NA,CASSSGTRSHNEQFF,TGTGCCAGCAGTTCCGGGACAAGGTCCCACAATGAGCAGTTCTTC
NA,TRBV4-1,TRBJ1-6,NA,CASSPLTRGGSYNSPLHF,TGCGCCAGCAGCCCATTGACCCGGGGGGGCTCCTATAATTCACCCCTCCACTTT
NA,TRBV11-2,TRBJ2-7,NA,CASSFGTSYEQYF,TGTGCCAGCAGCTTCGGGACATCCTACGAGCAGTACTTC
NA,TRBV5-1,TRBJ1-3,NA,CASSPTVPLSGNTIYF,TGCGCCAGCAGCCCGACAGTACCGCTCTCTGGAAACACCATATATTTT
NA,TRBV4-1,TRBJ2-7,NA,CASSQVDLVSFGEQYF,TGCGCCAGCAGCCAAGTTGATCTAGTCTCCTTCGGCGAGCAGTACTTC
NA,TRBV5-1,TRBJ2-3,once,CASSLAPSTSTDTQYF,TGCGCCAGCAGCTTGGCGCCTTCCACTAGCACAGATACGCAGTATTTT
NA,TRBV15,TRBJ2-7,once,CATSSGTFSYEQYF,TGTGCCACCAGCAGCGGGACTTTCTCCTACGAGCAGTACTTC
NA,TRBV6-6,TRBJ2-7,NA,CASSRTRGSYEQYF,TGTGCCAGCAGTAGAACCAGGGGCTCCTACGAGCAGTACTTC
NA,TRBV28,TRBJ1-2,NA,CASSVQAYGYTF,TGTGCCAGCAGTGTGCAGGCCTATGGCTACACCTTC
TRBD1,TRBV19,TRBJ1-5,NA,CASETGGDWSNQPQHF,TGTGCCAGTGAGACAGGGGGAGATTGGAGCAATCAGCCCCAGCATTTT
TRBD2,TRBV5-5,TRBJ2-2,NA,CASSIGLAGNTGELFF,TGTGCCAGCAGCATAGGACTAGCGGGGAACACCGGGGAGCTGTTTTTT
NA,TRBV5-4,TRBJ2-5,NA,CASSSSSEETQYF,TGTGCCAGCAGCTCCTCTAGTGAAGAGACCCAGTACTTC
NA,TRBV18,TRBJ1-1,NA,CASSPDSHTEAFF,TGTGCCAGCTCCCCTGACAGCCATACTGAAGCTTTCTTT
NA,TRBV5-8,TRBJ1-5,few,CASSSGPGGPQHF,TGTGCCAGCAGCTCCGGGCCGGGAGGGCCCCAGCATTTT
NA,TRBV21-1,TRBJ2-1,NA,CASSQTGGFYNEQFF,TGTGCCAGCAGCCAAACAGGGGGCTTCTACAATGAGCAGTTCTTC
TRBD1,TRBV6-6,TRBJ2-1,NA,CASRDSAYNEQFF,TGTGCCAGCCGGGACAGTGCCTACAATGAGCAGTTCTTC
NA,TRBV18,TRBJ1-3,NA,CASSPFPGTVPSSGNTIYF,TGTGCCAGCTCACCATTCCCCGGGACTGTGCCGAGCTCTGGAAACACCATATATTTT
TRBD2,TRBV3-1/TRBV3-2,TRBJ2-1,NA,CASSHATSGRGYEQFF,TGTGCCAGCAGCCACGCCACTAGCGGGAGAGGGTATGAGCAGTTCTTC
NA,TRBV30,TRBJ2-7,NA,CAWSVAAGALQYF,TGTGCCTGGAGTGTCGCAGCAGGGGCGTTGCAGTACTTC
NA,TRBV7-3,TRBJ2-2,once,CASSPLNGELFF,TGTGCCAGCAGCCCTCTTAACGGGGAGCTGTTTTTT
NA,TRBV28,TRBJ2-5,NA,CASVAGRETQYF,TGTGCCAGCGTGGCGGGGCGAGAGACCCAGTACTTC
NA,TRBV6-5,TRBJ1-1,NA,CASRTTLNTEAFF,TGTGCCAGCAGGACTACCCTGAACACTGAAGCTTTCTTT
NA,TRBV28,TRBJ1-1,NA,CASSLALGGTTEAFF,TGTGCCAGCAGTTTGGCCCTGGGAGGGACGACTGAAGCTTTCTTT
TRBD2,TRBV27,TRBJ2-1,NA,CASSLFATSGEQFF,TGTGCCAGCAGTTTATTTGCGACTAGCGGTGAGCAGTTCTTC